Following are 30 T cell receptor beta chains from one sample sequenced in a study of early T cells in non-severe SARS-CoV-2 infection. TCRdb fed the 5' RACE reads into MiXCR, producing one record per CDR3 protein. The data contain tens of thousands of distinct CDR3 sequences, approximately 15% of them singletons. The material sequenced was whole blood. Source of these receptors: an adult who was a healthcare worker with PCR-confirmed SARS-CoV-2 infection or an uninfected control (not recorded which).

This clonotype was recorded many times. The CDR3 reads CASSLAGGSTYEQYF. The DNA for the CDR3 is TGTGCCAGCAGCTTGGCGGGAGGTTCTACCTACGAGCAGTACTTC. The V gene is TRBV5-6, the J gene TRBJ2-7, with 7 bases matching TRBD2. CDR3 length: 15 amino acids. Germline trimming cut 0 bases from V and 2 bases from J; bases unmatched to any gene: 5. CDR1 and CDR2 (germline): SGHDT, YYEEEE.

This clonotype came up a few times. The CDR3 nucleotides read TGTGCCAGCAGTTACTCGGTGGCTAGCGGCTATTACAATGAGCAGTTCTTC. This codes for CASSYSVASGYYNEQFF. This chain joins TRBV6-5 and TRBJ2-1; 7 positions match TRBD2. The germline gives CDR1 MNHEY, CDR2 SVGAGI. The CDR3 has 17 amino acids. V lost 0 bases, J lost 4 bases, and 9 bases stayed unmatched.

DNA of the CDR3: TGTGCCAGCCAAAGAGGGGACAGGGGAGCCTACGAGCAGTACTTC. Its translation is CASQRGDRGAYEQYF. The genes are TRBV2 and TRBJ2-7, with 10 bases lining up with TRBD1. Looked up from germline, CDR1 is SNHLY and CDR2 is FYNNEI. J gave up 2 bases and V 8 bases, and 9 bases lay outside the gene matches. This CDR3 contains 15 residues.

This clonotype was recorded many times. This rearrangement joins TRBV20-1 to TRBJ2-1, with D possibly matching TRBD2 (5 bases). This CDR3 is built from 16 residues. Germline V lookup: CDR1 DFQATT, CDR2 SNEGSKA (reference sequence). The V and J ends lost 1 base and 6 bases respectively, with 19 bases between them. CDR3 in amino acids: CSARVRGADRGNEQFF. The CDR3 coding sequence is TGCAGTGCTAGAGTTCGAGGAGCGGACCGGGGCAATGAGCAGTTCTTC.

The J gene is TRBJ1-2, the V gene TRBV4-2, with 7 bases matching TRBD1. V was pared by 4 bases and J by 4 bases, with 9 bases of the junction left unmatched. Germline CDR1 is LGHNA and CDR2 is YNFKEQ. The CDR3 spans 15 residues. CDR3 amino acids: CASSPGTVRSYGYTF. The DNA for the CDR3 is TGTGCCAGCAGCCCGGGGACAGTCAGGTCCTATGGCTACACCTTC.

This chain joins TRBV3-1 and TRBJ2-1, with no clear D. V gave up 8 bases and J gave up 6 bases, with 11 bases separating them. This CDR3 is 12 amino acids long. Germline V CDR1 and CDR2: LGHDT, YNNKEL (reference sequence). This CDR3 reads CASRYSSNEQFF. CDR3 coding DNA: TGTGCCAGCCGTTATAGCAGCAATGAGCAGTTCTTC.

This clonotype showed up many times. The chain employs TRBV7-9 and TRBJ1-1; D remains unclear. Germline V lookup: CDR1 SEHNR, CDR2 FQNEAQ (reference sequence). This CDR3 has 12 amino acids. The V end was cut by 4 bases, the J end by 5 bases, with 8 bases between. The CDR3 spells CASSSLGTEAFF. The DNA of the CDR3 is TGTGCCAGCAGCTCCCTGGGTACTGAAGCTTTCTTT.

This clonotype showed up just a few times. The rearrangement joins TRBV6-1 to TRBJ1-6; tentative D call: TRBD1 (6 bases). The germline V gene has CDR1 MNHNS and CDR2 SASEGT. Trimming took off 2 bases at V and 7 bases at J, with 18 bases between the two ends. This CDR3 spans 17 amino acids. CDR3 amino acids: CASSEKGERGRNSPLHF. The CDR3 nucleotides read TGTGCCAGCAGTGAAAAGGGGGAAAGGGGTAGGAATTCACCCCTCCACTTT.

The CDR3 bases are TGTGCCAGCAGCCTCGGACAGGGGGTTGGACATGGCTACACCTTC. Protein: CASSLGQGVGHGYTF. V usage is TRBV11-2 and J usage is TRBJ1-2; 10 bases fit TRBD1. V dropped 5 bases and J dropped 6; count of bases not matched to a gene: 9. CDR1 and CDR2 (germline): SGHAT, FQNNGV. The CDR3 is 15 residues long.

This chain uses TRBV7-9 with TRBJ2-1, with D unclear. Trimming took 1 base from V and 3 from J, leaving 1 base between them. The germline V gene encodes CDR1 SEHNR and CDR2 FQNEAQ (reference sequence). This CDR3 contains 12 residues. CDR3 sequence: CASSLDYNEQFF. CDR3 DNA: TGTGCCAGCAGCTTAGACTACAATGAGCAGTTCTTC.

This clonotype was seen repeatedly, ten times or more. This chain connects TRBV5-1 to TRBJ2-5; 8 nucleotides match TRBD1. Germline CDR1 and CDR2: SGHRS and YFSETQ. This CDR3 is built from 14 residues. The J segment lost 8 bases and the V segment lost 3 bases, leaving 9 bases of the junction unmatched. Here the CDR3 DNA reads TGCGCCAGCAGCTCCGGGACAGGCGCGGGTACCCAGTACTTC. This gives the protein CASSSGTGAGTQYF.

The V and J genes are TRBV18 and TRBJ2-3; D is possibly TRBD1 (5 bases). The germline V gene encodes CDR1 KGHSH and CDR2 LQKENI. There are 15 residues in the CDR3. Between the trimmed V and J ends, which lost 1 base and 0 bases, there was a span of 8 bases. CDR3 nucleotides: TGTGCCAGCTCACCACTACAGGCTAGCACAGATACGCAGTATTTT. It is translated as CASSPLQASTDTQYF.

The V and J genes are TRBV28 and TRBJ1-6; D uncertain. The CDR3 sequence is 13 residues long. V was pared by 6 bases and J by 14 bases, with 17 bases between. Germline V lookup: CDR1 MDHEN, CDR2 SYDVKM. For the CDR3, the DNA is TGTGCCAGCAGCTCGGACCCTCCCTCGGCCCTCCACTTT. Translation gives CASSSDPPSALHF.

This clonotype was counted a few times. The chain combines TRBV6-6 with TRBJ2-5; weak D call: TRBD1 (6 bases). Germline V CDR1 and CDR2: MNHNY, SVGAGI (reference sequence). V lost 3 bases to trimming and J lost 5 bases, with 16 bases between them. The CDR3 is made up of 15 amino acids. The CDR3 coding sequence is TGTGCCAGCAGTTATGGGGGCGACTGGGGGGAGACCCAGTACTTC. It yields the protein CASSYGGDWGETQYF.

This clonotype showed up just a few times. V gene TRBV7-9 combines with J gene TRBJ2-1, with D possibly matching TRBD2 (6 bases). Trimming cost V 5 bases and J 0 bases, with 14 bases left between them. This CDR3 has 16 amino acids. The germline CDR1 and CDR2 sequences are SEHNR and FQNEAQ (reference sequence). The CDR3 DNA reads as TGTGCCAGCAGCCAGAGCGGGCAGGGCTCCTACAATGAGCAGTTCTTC. This sequence encodes CASSQSGQGSYNEQFF.

The chain is built from TRBV4-1 and TRBJ2-1; 14 bases match TRBD2. The CDR3 is 16 residues long. Germline assignment: CDR1 MGHRA and CDR2 YSYEKL. The junction had 4 bases not matched to a gene; V was cut back by 3 bases and J by 6 bases. The CDR3 region has the DNA TGCGCCAGCAGCCATCCTGGACTAGCGGGGGGCAATGAGCAGTTCTTC. This sequence encodes CASSHPGLAGGNEQFF.

The chain couples TRBV4-1 to TRBJ1-2; no clear D gene. Between the trimmed V and J ends, which lost 0 bases and 7 bases, there was a span of 9 bases. The CDR3 sequence is 13 residues long. Germline-derived CDR1 and CDR2 are MGHRA and YSYEKL. CDR3: CASSQDRTSGYTF. CDR3 sequence (DNA): TGCGCCAGCAGCCAAGATAGGACGAGTGGCTACACCTTC.

There are a few counts of this clonotype. The J gene is TRBJ2-2, the V gene TRBV20-1; D is unclear. This CDR3 is 12 amino acids long. V lost 7 bases and J 1 base, leaving 7 bases between the germline ends. Per the germline V gene, CDR1 is DFQATT and CDR2 is SNEGSKA (reference sequence). The CDR3 region has the DNA TGCAGTGGGTCCCTGAACACCGGGGAGCTGTTTTTT. Translating it yields CSGSLNTGELFF.

This clonotype was counted between two and nine times. The DNA for the CDR3 is TGTGCCAGCAGTTTTCTAGACAGGGAAGGGGAGCAGTACTTC. It codes for CASSFLDREGEQYF. This rearrangement joins TRBV28 to TRBJ2-7, with TRBD1 identical over 7 bases. Germline CDR1 reads MDHEN; CDR2 reads SYDVKM. The CDR3 runs to 14 residues. V lost 3 bases to trimming and J lost 7 bases; unmatched junction nucleotides: 9.

The V call is TRBV12-3 or TRBV12-4, the J call TRBJ1-1, with no clear D. V gave up 1 base and J gave up 5 bases, with 11 bases separating them. The CDR3 covers 14 residues. The CDR3 region is CASSLVEGWTEAFF. Here the CDR3 DNA reads TGTGCCAGCAGTTTAGTGGAGGGTTGGACTGAAGCTTTCTTT.

In its sample, this clonotype was seen a few times. This chain links TRBV5-1 with TRBJ2-5; the D is unclear. CDR3 size: 14 residues. The germline V gene encodes CDR1 SGHRS and CDR2 YFSETQ. V was clipped by 6 bases and J by 2 bases, with 14 bases between them. In nucleotides, the CDR3 is TGCGCCAGCATGCCCGGGCAGAGACAAGAGACCCAGTACTTC. Protein: CASMPGQRQETQYF.

This chain connects TRBV7-2 to TRBJ2-7, with 12 bases identical to TRBD2. The CDR3 runs 15 residues. The trim removed 0 bases at V and 7 bases at J, leaving 4 bases unmatched. The germline V gene has CDR1 SGHTA and CDR2 FQGNSA. CDR3 protein: CASSLALAGGSEQYF. The DNA of the CDR3 is TGTGCCAGCAGCTTAGCTCTAGCGGGAGGGTCAGAGCAGTACTTC.

The CDR3: CASSDGGRLSAKNIQYF. The CDR3 DNA reads as TGTGCCAGCAGTGACGGAGGCAGACTTTCCGCCAAAAACATTCAGTACTTC. V gene TRBV6-1 combines with J gene TRBJ2-4; weak D call: TRBD2 (5 bases). Trimming removed 3 bases from V and 1 base from J, with 16 bases in between. This CDR3 is built from 17 residues. In germline, CDR1 is MNHNS, CDR2 SASEGT.

The chain joins TRBV20-1 to TRBJ1-2; a possible D gene is TRBD1 (6 bases). The germline V and J ends were trimmed by 6 bases and 1 base, with 12 bases remaining between them. The CDR3 sequence is 13 residues long. The germline CDR1 and CDR2 sequences are DFQATT and SNEGSKA (reference sequence). The CDR3 bases are TGCAGTGCCCTCCGGACAGATAACTATGGCTACACCTTC. Protein: CSALRTDNYGYTF.

This clonotype appeared a few times. The rearrangement joins TRBV29-1 to TRBJ2-7; TRBD1 agrees at 11 bases. V lost 7 bases to trimming and J lost 6 bases; unmatched junction nucleotides: 5. The length of the CDR3 is 12 residues. CDR1 and CDR2 from the germline V gene are SQVTM and ANQGSEA. The CDR3 protein is CSGGTGGSEQYF. CDR3 nucleotides: TGCAGCGGAGGGACAGGGGGTAGCGAGCAGTACTTC.

This clonotype was counted between two and nine times. The chain is built from TRBV4-1 and TRBJ2-5; possible D gene TRBD2, 6 bases. The germline CDR1 and CDR2 sequences are MGHRA and YSYEKL. V dropped 0 bases and J dropped 2 bases, with 10 bases sitting between them. The CDR3 totals 15 residues. The CDR3 DNA sequence: TGCGCCAGCAGCCAAGATGGTAGCGGACAAGAGACCCAGTACTTC. This encodes CASSQDGSGQETQYF.

This clonotype was observed a few times. The chain has TRBV7-9 and TRBJ1-1; 7 bases are a match to TRBD1. CDR3 size: 13 residues. Germline CDR1 and CDR2: SEHNR and FQNEAQ (reference sequence). J was trimmed by 5 bases and V by 3 bases; bases with no gene match: 3. The CDR3 is CASSFRGLTEAFF. The CDR3 region has the DNA TGTGCCAGCAGCTTTAGGGGGCTAACTGAAGCTTTCTTT. Based on the CDR3 plus reference TRBV7-9 and TRBJ1-1, the full variable domain is DTGVSQNPRHKITKRGQNVTFRCDPISEHNRLYWYRQTLGQGPEFLTYFQNEAQLEKSRLLSDRFSAERPKGSFSTLEIQRTEQGDSAMYLCASSFRGLTEAFFGQGTRLTVV.

Worth noting for this clonotype: This may stem from a read error, because a much larger clone lies one nucleotide away. J is TRBJ2-7 and V is TRBV20-1; D gene uncertain. From germline, CDR1 is DFQATT and CDR2 SNEGSKA (reference sequence). The CDR3 is made up of 12 amino acids. This CDR3 reads CSAPQDSYERYF. DNA for the CDR3: TGCAGTGCTCCCCAAGACTCCTACGAGCGGTACTTC.

This chain links TRBV29-1 with TRBJ2-3; TRBD1 might be the D (6 bases). CDR1 SQVTM and CDR2 ANQGSEA come from the germline V gene. CDR3 length: 13 residues. V dropped 8 bases and J dropped 1 base, with 13 bases sitting between them. The CDR3 spells CSLRGSGTDTQYF. In DNA, the CDR3 is TGCAGCCTTAGGGGGTCCGGCACAGATACGCAGTATTTT.

The chain couples TRBV5-4 to TRBJ2-1; 12 bases align to TRBD2. The CDR3 has 13 residues. The germline V gene encodes CDR1 SGHNT and CDR2 YYREEE (reference sequence). With 8 bases clipped from V and 7 bases from J, the junction kept 4 bases outside the gene matches. CDR3 DNA: TGTGCCAGTAGACTAGCGGGAGTTAATGAGCAGTTCTTC. Residues: CASRLAGVNEQFF.